These 21 T cell receptor beta chains were sequenced from one sample in a study of blood T cell repertoires in COVID-19. Data came from immunoSEQ multiplex PCR; TCRdb stores just in-frame clones and leaves some out. The repertoire holds 75,000 to 80,000 clones, with around 80% as singletons. The sample consisted of peripheral blood. The receptor set was obtained from a woman in her sixties or seventies with acute or convalescent COVID-19.

This chain joins TRBV5-5 and TRBJ2-7; 9 bases fit TRBD1. The CDR3 is 13 residues long. Germline CDR1 is SGHKS and CDR2 is YYEKEE (reference sequence). V was pared by 4 bases and J by 6 bases, with 5 bases of the junction left unmatched. The CDR3 nucleotides are TGTGCCAGCAGCCCGGACAGGGGAAGCGAGCAGTACGTC. Protein: CASSPDRGSEQYV.

The genes are TRBV19 and TRBJ1-4, with TRBD1 matching 7 bases. V lost 5 bases, J lost 6 bases, and 12 bases stayed unmatched. Germline V gene data show CDR1 as LNHDA and CDR2 as SQIVND (reference sequence). This CDR3 is built from 16 residues. The DNA for the CDR3 is TGTGCCAGTAGTCCAGAGAAGGGACAGCTATATGAAAAACTGTTTTTT. Encoded protein: CASSPEKGQLYEKLFF.

The V call is TRBV9, the J call TRBJ1-2; D is unclear. Per the germline V gene, CDR1 is SGDLS and CDR2 is YYNGEE. V lost 0 bases and J lost 4, with 10 bases in between. The length of the CDR3 is 14 residues. The CDR3 is CASSVARGSYGYTF. CDR3 DNA sequence: TGTGCCAGCAGCGTAGCTCGGGGTTCCTATGGCTACACCTTC.

The chain uses TRBV9 and TRBJ2-1, with TRBD2 identical over 12 bases. This CDR3 region has 18 residues. Germline loops: CDR1 SGDLS, CDR2 YYNGEE. J gave up 2 bases and V 0 bases, and 6 bases lay outside the gene matches. Written as DNA, the CDR3 is TGTGCCAGCAGCGTAGATTCTAGCGGGGGGGCGGCCTACAATGAGCAGTTCTTC. Residues: CASSVDSSGGAAYNEQFF.

This rearrangement joins TRBV11-2 to TRBJ1-1; no definite D call. CDR1 is SGHAT and CDR2 is FQNNGV in the germline V gene. Trimming stripped 4 bases from V and 7 bases from J, with 13 bases between. This CDR3 is 13 amino acids long. The CDR3 DNA reads TGTGCCAGCAGCTCCGACTTCAAGTTTGAAGCTTTCTTT. It codes for CASSSDFKFEAFF.

The table lists this clone with many counts. The chain's CDR3 is CASSYPGGLGTGELFF. The CDR3 DNA follows: TGTGCCAGCAGTTACCCGGGGGGCCTTGGGACCGGGGAGCTGTTTTTT. The rearrangement uses TRBV6-5 and TRBJ2-2, with D perhaps matching TRBD2 (7 bases). The V end lost 2 bases, the J end lost 5 bases, and 15 bases lay between the germline ends. This CDR3 has 16 residues. Germline CDR1 MNHEY, CDR2 SVGAGI.

The chain has TRBV5-1 and TRBJ1-2; 10 bases fit TRBD1. The CDR3 contains 12 residues. CDR1 and CDR2 from the germline V gene are SGHRS and YFSETQ. V shed 4 bases, J shed 8 bases, and the junction held 2 bases outside the gene matches. CDR3 amino acids: CASSVTGGGYTF. CDR3 DNA: TGCGCCAGCAGCGTGACAGGGGGCGGCTACACCTTC. The complete variable domain, with remaining parts taken from reference TRBV5-1 and TRBJ1-2, reads KAGVTQTPRYLIKTRGQQVTLSCSPISGHRSVSWYQQTPGQGLQFLFEYFSETQRNKGNFPGRFSGRQFSNSRSEMNVSTLELGDSALYLCASSVTGGGYTFGSGTRLTVV.

This clone was observed a few times. The chain has TRBV27 and TRBJ2-7, with TRBD2 matching 11 bases. The germline V gene has CDR1 MNHEY and CDR2 SMNVEV (reference sequence). Trimming removed 6 bases from V and 5 bases from J; junction bases left unmatched: 9. This CDR3 has 15 residues. CDR3 protein: CASRALAGGPNEQYF. Written as DNA, the CDR3 is TGTGCCAGCAGGGCTTTAGCGGGGGGGCCAAACGAGCAGTACTTC.

This clone appeared a single time. The rearrangement uses TRBV6-5 and TRBJ1-5; D remains ambiguous. Per the germline V gene, CDR1 is MNHEY and CDR2 is SVGAGI. The CDR3 has 13 amino acids. Deletions cut 0 bases from V and 7 bases from J, with 7 bases between. CDR3 loop: CASSYSREQPQHF. DNA for the CDR3: TGTGCCAGCAGTTACTCGAGAGAGCAGCCCCAGCATTTT.

This clone has only one observation. The rearrangement uses TRBV27 and TRBJ1-3; 9 bases agree with TRBD1. V was clipped by 5 bases and J by 4 bases; unmatched bases: 3. Per the germline V gene, CDR1 is MNHEY and CDR2 is SMNVEV (reference sequence). This CDR3 spans 14 amino acids. CDR3 DNA: TGTGCCAGCAGTAAAGGACAGGGGGGAAACACCATATATTTT. Translated, it gives CASSKGQGGNTIYF.

This chain connects TRBV28 to TRBJ2-2, with 10 nucleotides matching TRBD2. V lost 5 bases and J lost 0; bases outside the gene matches: 6. The CDR3 consists of 17 residues. Germline V gives CDR1 MDHEN, CDR2 SYDVKM. The CDR3 reads CASSQIAGGANTGELFF. In DNA form, the CDR3 reads TGTGCCAGCAGTCAAATAGCGGGGGGTGCGAACACCGGGGAGCTGTTTTTT. Full variable domain (missing parts from reference TRBV28 and TRBJ2-2): DVKVTQSSRYLVKRTGEKVFLECVQDMDHENMFWYRQDPGLGLRLIYFSYDVKMKEKGDIPEGYSVSREKKERFSLILESASTNQTSMYLCASSQIAGGANTGELFFGEGSRLTVL.

This clone was counted once. This rearrangement joins TRBV2 to TRBJ2-1; no reliable D call. V gave up 6 bases and J gave up 7 bases, with 7 bases separating them. This CDR3 contains 11 residues. Germline V lookup: CDR1 SNHLY, CDR2 FYNNEI. Here the CDR3 DNA reads TGTGCCAGCAGCCCACAAAATGAGCAGTTCTTC. It translates to CASSPQNEQFF. Based on the CDR3 plus reference TRBV2 and TRBJ2-1, the full variable domain is EPEVTQTPSHQVTQMGQEVILRCVPISNHLYFYWYRQILGQKVEFLVSFYNNEISEKSEIFDDQFSVERPDGSNFTLKIRSTKLEDSAMYFCASSPQNEQFFGPGTRLTVL.

This clone was seen once. The genes are TRBV6-2 or TRBV6-3 and TRBJ1-3, with 7 bases that match TRBD1. The V and J ends lost 2 bases and 2 bases, in that order; junction bases with no gene match: 12. The CDR3 extends over 18 amino acids. Germline CDR1 is MNHEY and CDR2 is SVGEGT. CDR3 coding DNA: TGTGCCAGCAGTTACCCGCCGGGACAGTGGATAGCTGGAAACACCATATATTTT. Protein product: CASSYPPGQWIAGNTIYF.

This chain connects TRBV19 to TRBJ1-5; 10 nucleotides align to TRBD1. Germline CDR1 is LNHDA and CDR2 is SQIVND (reference sequence). CDR3 length equals 15 residues. Unmatched junction bases numbered 5, after V lost 3 bases and J lost 6 bases. CDR3 nucleotide sequence: TGTGCCAGTAGTATGTCCGGGACAGGGGTTCAGCCCCAGCATTTT. It specifies CASSMSGTGVQPQHF.

This rearrangement joins TRBV30 to TRBJ2-2, with D perhaps matching TRBD2 (5 bases). The germline V gene encodes CDR1 GTSNPN and CDR2 SVGIG (reference sequence). This CDR3 has 13 residues. V was pared by 5 bases and J by 1 base, with 8 bases between. The CDR3 loop is CAWGRENTGELFF. The CDR3 DNA reads as TGTGCCTGGGGACGGGAGAACACCGGGGAGCTGTTTTTT.

This clone has a count of ten or more. The rearrangement uses TRBV5-6 and TRBJ1-6; tentative D call: TRBD1 (6 bases). V dropped 3 bases and J dropped 8 bases, with 15 bases sitting between them. This CDR3 is 15 amino acids long. Per the germline V gene, CDR1 is SGHDT and CDR2 is YYEEEE. In DNA form, the CDR3 reads TGTGCCAGCAGCTACGGGACACAATTCTATTCACCCCTCCACTTT. This codes for CASSYGTQFYSPLHF. Looking up the rest from reference TRBV5-6 and TRBJ1-6 gives the full variable domain: DAGVTQSPTHLIKTRGQQVTLRCSPKSGHDTVSWYQQALGQGPQFIFQYYEEEERQRGNFPDRFSGHQFPNYSSELNVNALLLGDSALYLCASSYGTQFYSPLHFGNGTRLTVT.

V gene TRBV30 combines with J gene TRBJ1-3; no clear D gene. V was trimmed by 3 bases and J by 1 base, leaving 16 bases between them. Germline CDR1 GTSNPN, CDR2 SVGIG (reference sequence). The CDR3 sequence is 16 residues long. As DNA, the CDR3 is TGTGCCTGGAGAGATTATCAAGTGACTTCTGGAAACACCATATATTTT. Translating it yields CAWRDYQVTSGNTIYF.

The chain joins TRBV10-3 to TRBJ2-3; tentatively, D is TRBD2 (6 bases). The CDR3 consists of 14 residues. CDR1 and CDR2 (germline): ENHRY, SYGVKD. Deletions cut 2 bases from V and 6 bases from J, with 12 bases between. This CDR3 is CAISEGDRGDTQYF. Written as DNA, the CDR3 is TGTGCCATCAGTGAGGGGGACCGGGGGGATACGCAGTATTTT.

The chain links TRBV4-1 to TRBJ1-2; D not resolved. The germline gives CDR1 MGHRA, CDR2 YSYEKL. Deletions cut 0 bases from V and 1 base from J, with 9 bases between. The CDR3 is 15 residues long. CDR3: CASSQENSFNYGYTF. CDR3 sequence (DNA): TGCGCCAGCAGCCAAGAGAATAGTTTTAACTATGGCTACACCTTC.

V usage is TRBV11-3 and J usage is TRBJ2-2; 8 bases are a match to TRBD1. Germline V gene sequence: CDR1 SGHNT, CDR2 YENEEA. The CDR3 contains 16 residues. V lost 5 bases to trimming and J lost 1 base; unmatched junction nucleotides: 6. The CDR3 is CASSIRTGKNTGELFF. CDR3 DNA sequence: TGTGCCAGCAGCATTCGGACAGGGAAGAACACCGGGGAGCTGTTTTTT.

J is TRBJ2-1 and V is TRBV18, with 11 bases identical to TRBD2. The V segment lost 3 bases and the J segment 4 bases; nucleotides outside the gene matches: 8. Germline values: CDR1 KGHSH, CDR2 LQKENI. This CDR3 has 17 residues. DNA of the CDR3: TGTGCCAGCTCACCTTTGGCTAGCGGGGGGCAGTACAATGAGCAGTTCTTC. Its translation is CASSPLASGGQYNEQFF.